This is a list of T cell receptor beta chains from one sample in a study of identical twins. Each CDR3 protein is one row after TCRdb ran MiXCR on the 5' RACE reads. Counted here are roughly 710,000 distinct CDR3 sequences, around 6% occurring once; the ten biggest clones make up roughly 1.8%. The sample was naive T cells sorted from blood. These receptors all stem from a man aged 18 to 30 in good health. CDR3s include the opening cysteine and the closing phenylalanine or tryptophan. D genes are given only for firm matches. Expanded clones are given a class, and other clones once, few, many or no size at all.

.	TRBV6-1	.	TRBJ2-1	TGTGCCAGCTGTAGGAATTCCTACAATGAGCAGTTCTTC	CASCRNSYNEQFF
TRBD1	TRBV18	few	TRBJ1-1	TGTGCCAGCTCACCAAGGGGACAGGGCTTAAGCACTGAAGCTTTCTTT	CASSPRGQGLSTEAFF
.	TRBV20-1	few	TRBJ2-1	TGCAGTGCCCTAGACGGTCTCTATATGGAGCAGTTCTTC	CSALDGLYMEQFF
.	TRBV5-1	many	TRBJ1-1	TGCGCCAGCAGCTTATCGGGCAGCGTGAACACTGAAGCTTTCTTT	CASSLSGSVNTEAFF
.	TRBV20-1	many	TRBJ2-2	TGCAGTGCCGCCCGACAGGTGGAGGAGCTGTTTTTT	CSAARQVEELFF
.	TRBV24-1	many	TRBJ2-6	TGTGCCACCAGCGGGACCCCTTTTGGGGCCAACGTCCTGACTTTC	CATSGTPFGANVLTF
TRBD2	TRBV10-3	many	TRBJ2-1	TGTGCCATCAGTGAGGCTAGCGGGAGTTGGAATGAGCAGTTCTTC	CAISEASGSWNEQFF
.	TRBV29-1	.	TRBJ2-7	TGCAGCGTGTACGACCGGGACGGCAAGACAGACTACGAGCAGTACTTC	CSVYDRDGKTDYEQYF
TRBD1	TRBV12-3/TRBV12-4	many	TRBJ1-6	TGTGCCAGCAGTACGACAGGGGGCTTTTCACCCCTCCACTTT	CASSTTGGFSPLHF
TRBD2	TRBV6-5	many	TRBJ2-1	TGTGCCAGCAGTTCTAGCGGGAGTAAGCAGTTCTTC	CASSSSGSKQFF
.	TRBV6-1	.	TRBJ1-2	TGTGCCAGCATATCGAGACTTAACTATGGCTACACCTTC	CASISRLNYGYTF
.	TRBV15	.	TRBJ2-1	TGTGCCACCAGCGCACCAGTCGGTGAGCAGTTCTTC	CATSAPVGEQFF
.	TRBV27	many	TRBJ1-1	TGTGCCAGCAGTTTCCTGGGTAGCGACACTGAAGCTTTCTTT	CASSFLGSDTEAFF
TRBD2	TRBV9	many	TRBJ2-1	TGTGCCAGCGGGGGGACTAGCGGGAGGATGAATGAGCAGTTCTTC	CASGGTSGRMNEQFF
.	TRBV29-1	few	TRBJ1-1	TGCAGCGGGGAAGCTGGGGTGGGCACTGAAGCTTTCTTT	CSGEAGVGTEAFF
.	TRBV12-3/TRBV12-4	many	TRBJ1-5	TGTGCCAGCAGTTTACCCGGGGGGCCCCAGCATTTT	CASSLPGGPQHF
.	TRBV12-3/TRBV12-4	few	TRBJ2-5	TGTGCCAGCAGTTTTCGGCATCTACAAGAGACCCAGTACTTC	CASSFRHLQETQYF
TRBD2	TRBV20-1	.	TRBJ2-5	TGCAGTGCTATGGTAGCGGGGTACCAAGAGACCCAGTACTTC	CSAMVAGYQETQYF
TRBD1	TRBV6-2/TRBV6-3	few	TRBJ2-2	TGTGCCAGCCGAGGGGGCTTTGGGACCGGGGAGCTGTTTTTT	CASRGGFGTGELFF
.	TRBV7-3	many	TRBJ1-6	TGTGCCAGCAGCTTAACGGGTTCGTCACCCCTCCACTTT	CASSLTGSSPLHF
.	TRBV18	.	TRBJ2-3	TGTGCCAGCTCACTTACAGTGATGCCAGATACGCAGTATTTT	CASSLTVMPDTQYF
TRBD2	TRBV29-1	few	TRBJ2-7	TGCAGCGTTGCCCCGGGACTATACTACGAGCAGTACTTC	CSVAPGLYYEQYF
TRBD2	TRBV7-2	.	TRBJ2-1	TGTGCCAGCAGCCCTAGCGGGGGACACAATGAGCAGTTCTTC	CASSPSGGHNEQFF
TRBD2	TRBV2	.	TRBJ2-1	TGTGCCAGCACCCCTTTAGCGGGAGGGCCTTACAATGAGCAGTTCTTC	CASTPLAGGPYNEQFF
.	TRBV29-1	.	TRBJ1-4	TGCAGCGTTGCGTACGGGAGTAAGGCGAATGAAAAACTGTTTTTT	CSVAYGSKANEKLFF
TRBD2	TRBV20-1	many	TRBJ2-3	TGCAGTGCTAGAGGGACTAGCGGTTTCACAGATACGCAGTATTTT	CSARGTSGFTDTQYF
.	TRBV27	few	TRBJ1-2	TGTGCCAGCAGTTCCGCCCCCGGACATGCCCCCTATGGCTACACCTTC	CASSSAPGHAPYGYTF